The rows below give T cell receptor beta chains drawn from one sample of a study of beta chain features in type 1 diabetes. This table comes from immunoSEQ multiplex PCR, and its TCRdb copy is limited to in-frame clones, with some not included. The table shows 400,000 or so clones, with about 12% occurring only once. The sample consisted of naive CD4+ T cells from blood. Every receptor here comes from a woman between 18 and 29 years old with type 1 diabetes. Both conserved end residues are part of each CDR3. The D gene is left open where the match is weak. Where a row states a size, it is once, few, many or the class of an expanded clone; other rows omit it.

J | D | size | V | DNA | CDR3
TRBJ1-1 | NA | NA | TRBV9 | TGTGCCAGCAGCCCCGGAGCTATGAACACTGAAGCTTTCTTT | CASSPGAMNTEAFF
TRBJ2-1 | NA | few | TRBV19 | TGTGCCAGTAGTATAGCGAGTTCCTACAATGAGCAGTTCTTC | CASSIASSYNEQFF
TRBJ1-1 | TRBD1 | NA | TRBV5-1 | TGCGCCAGCAGAACAGGGGGCGCGAACACTGAAGCTTTCTTT | CASRTGGANTEAFF
TRBJ2-3 | TRBD2 | few | TRBV7-8 | TGTGCCAGCATCCTGCTAGCGGGAGTAACAGATACGCAGTATTTT | CASILLAGVTDTQYF
TRBJ2-2 | TRBD2 | NA | TRBV18 | TGTGCCAGCTCACCCCCGTCTAGCGGATACACCGGGGAGCTGTTTTTT | CASSPPSSGYTGELFF
TRBJ1-2 | NA | NA | TRBV29-1 | TGCAGCGCTAGCGGTTCAGGAAGGGCGAACTATGGCTACACCTTC | CSASGSGRANYGYTF
TRBJ2-3 | TRBD2 | few | TRBV6-5 | TGTGCCAGCAACAGCGGGGGGGCCGGCACAGATACGCAGTATTTT | CASNSGGAGTDTQYF
TRBJ1-1 | TRBD1 | few | TRBV5-4 | TGTGCCAGCAGTCAGGGGGGTAAGAACACTGAAGCTTTCTTT | CASSQGGKNTEAFF
TRBJ2-5 | TRBD2 | few | TRBV14 | TGTGCCAGCAGCCCACGACTAGCTGGAGAGACCCAGTACTTC | CASSPRLAGETQYF
TRBJ1-1 | NA | few | TRBV6-1 | TGTGCCAGCAGTGAAGCGAGATACACTGAAGCTTTCTTT | CASSEARYTEAFF
TRBJ1-2 | NA | few | TRBV5-1 | TGCGCCAGCAGCTACCCAGGAAACTATGGCTACACCTTC | CASSYPGNYGYTF
TRBJ2-4 | NA | few | TRBV29-1 | TGCAGCGTTGAAGACTTGACAGGATCGAAAAACATTCAGTACTTC | CSVEDLTGSKNIQYF
TRBJ2-5 | NA | NA | TRBV4-3 | TGCGCCAGCAGCCAAGATTGGGAGAGCCAAGAGACCCAGTACTTC | CASSQDWESQETQYF
TRBJ2-7 | TRBD1 | NA | TRBV11-3 | TGTGCCAGCAACAGAGGACAGGGTCCCTACGAGCAGTACTTC | CASNRGQGPYEQYF
TRBJ1-1 | TRBD1 | NA | TRBV7-2 | TGTGCCAGCAGCTTAGCGGCAGGGGGGACTGAAGCTTTCTTT | CASSLAAGGTEAFF